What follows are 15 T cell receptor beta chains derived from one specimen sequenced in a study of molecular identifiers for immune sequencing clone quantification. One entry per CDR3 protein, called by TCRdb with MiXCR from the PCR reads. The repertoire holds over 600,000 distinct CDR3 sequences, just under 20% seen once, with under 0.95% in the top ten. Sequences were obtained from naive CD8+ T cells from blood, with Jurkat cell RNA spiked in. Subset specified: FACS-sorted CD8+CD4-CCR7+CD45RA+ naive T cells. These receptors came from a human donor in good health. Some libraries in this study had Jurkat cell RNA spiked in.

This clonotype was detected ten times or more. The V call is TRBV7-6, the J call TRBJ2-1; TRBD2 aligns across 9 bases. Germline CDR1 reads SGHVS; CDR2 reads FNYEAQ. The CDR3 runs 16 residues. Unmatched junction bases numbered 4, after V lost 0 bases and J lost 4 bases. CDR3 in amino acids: CASSLARLADYNEQFF. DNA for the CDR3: TGTGCCAGCAGCTTAGCTCGACTAGCGGATTACAATGAGCAGTTCTTC.

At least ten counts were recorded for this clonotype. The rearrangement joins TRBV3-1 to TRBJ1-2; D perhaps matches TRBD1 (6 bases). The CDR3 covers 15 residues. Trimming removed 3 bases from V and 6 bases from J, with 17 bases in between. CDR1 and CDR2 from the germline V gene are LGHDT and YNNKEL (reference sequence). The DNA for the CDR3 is TGTGCCAGCAGCCATCCCCAAGACAGGCGGGATGGCTACACCTTC. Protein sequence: CASSHPQDRRDGYTF.

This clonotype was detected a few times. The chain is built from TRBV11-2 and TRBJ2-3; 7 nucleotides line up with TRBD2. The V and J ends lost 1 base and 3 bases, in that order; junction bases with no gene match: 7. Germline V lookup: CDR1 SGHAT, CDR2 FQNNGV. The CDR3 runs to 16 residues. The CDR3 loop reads CASSLGWGGVTDTQYF. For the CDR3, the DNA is TGTGCCAGCAGCTTAGGATGGGGGGGAGTAACAGATACGCAGTATTTT.

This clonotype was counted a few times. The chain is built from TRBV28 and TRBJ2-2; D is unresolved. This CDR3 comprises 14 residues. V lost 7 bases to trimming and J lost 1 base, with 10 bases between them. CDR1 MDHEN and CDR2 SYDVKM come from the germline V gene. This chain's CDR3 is CASTPRMNTGELFF. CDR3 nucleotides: TGTGCCAGCACCCCTCGGATGAACACCGGGGAGCTGTTTTTT.

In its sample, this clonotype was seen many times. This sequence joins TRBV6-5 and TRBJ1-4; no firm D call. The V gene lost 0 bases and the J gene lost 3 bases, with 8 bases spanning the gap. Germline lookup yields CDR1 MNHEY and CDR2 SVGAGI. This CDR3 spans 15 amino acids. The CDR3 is CASSYSDGANEKLFF. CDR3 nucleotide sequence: TGTGCCAGCAGTTACTCGGATGGAGCTAATGAAAAACTGTTTTTT.

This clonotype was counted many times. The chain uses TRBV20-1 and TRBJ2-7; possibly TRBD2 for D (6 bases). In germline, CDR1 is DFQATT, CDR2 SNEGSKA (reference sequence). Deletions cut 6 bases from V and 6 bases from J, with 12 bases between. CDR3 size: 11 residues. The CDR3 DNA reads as TGCAGTGCCCGGGAGCTTCTCGAGCAGTACTTC. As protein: CSARELLEQYF.

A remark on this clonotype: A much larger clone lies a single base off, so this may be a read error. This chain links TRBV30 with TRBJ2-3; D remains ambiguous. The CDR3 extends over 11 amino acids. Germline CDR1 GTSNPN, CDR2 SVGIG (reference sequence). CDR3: CAWGVVDTQYF. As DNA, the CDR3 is TGTGCCTGGGGTGTAGTGGATACGCAGTATTTT. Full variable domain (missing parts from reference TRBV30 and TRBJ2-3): SQTIHQWPATLVQPVGSPLSLECTVEGTSNPNLYWYRQAAGRGLQLLFYSVGIGQISSEVPQNLSASRPQDRQFILSSKKLLLSDSGFYLCAWGVVDTQYFGPGTRLTVL.

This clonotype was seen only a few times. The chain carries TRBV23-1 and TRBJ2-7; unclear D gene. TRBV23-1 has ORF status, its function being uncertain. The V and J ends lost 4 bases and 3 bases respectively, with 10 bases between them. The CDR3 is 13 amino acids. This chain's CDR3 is CASSLPAIYEQYF. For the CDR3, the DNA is TGCGCCAGCAGTCTGCCAGCGATCTACGAGCAGTACTTC.

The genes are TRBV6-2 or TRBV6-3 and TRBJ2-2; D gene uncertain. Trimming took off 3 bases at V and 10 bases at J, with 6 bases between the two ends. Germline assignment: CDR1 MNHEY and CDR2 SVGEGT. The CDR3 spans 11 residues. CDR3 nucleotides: TGTGCCAGCAGTTATACTAAGGAGCTGTTTTTT. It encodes CASSYTKELFF.

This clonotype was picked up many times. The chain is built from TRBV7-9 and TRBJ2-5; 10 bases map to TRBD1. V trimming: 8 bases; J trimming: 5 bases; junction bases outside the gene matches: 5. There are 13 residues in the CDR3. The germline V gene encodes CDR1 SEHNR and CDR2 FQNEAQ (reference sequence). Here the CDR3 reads CASEGQGRETQYF. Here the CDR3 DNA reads TGTGCCAGCGAGGGACAGGGGCGGGAGACCCAGTACTTC. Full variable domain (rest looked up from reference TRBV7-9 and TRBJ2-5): DTGVSQNPRHKITKRGQNVTFRCDPISEHNRLYWYRQTLGQGPEFLTYFQNEAQLEKSRLLSDRFSAERPKGSFSTLEIQRTEQGDSAMYLCASEGQGRETQYFGPGTRLLVL.

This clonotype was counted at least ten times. This CDR3 is CASSSGLLLANTGELFF. The CDR3 DNA reads TGTGCCAGCAGCTCAGGACTCCTCCTCGCGAACACCGGGGAGCTGTTTTTT. The J gene is TRBJ2-2, the V gene TRBV7-9; TRBD2 is a possible D gene (5 bases). V lost 4 bases, J lost 0 bases, and 15 bases lay in between. The CDR3 runs to 17 residues. Germline V gene sequence: CDR1 SEHNR, CDR2 FQNEAQ (reference sequence).

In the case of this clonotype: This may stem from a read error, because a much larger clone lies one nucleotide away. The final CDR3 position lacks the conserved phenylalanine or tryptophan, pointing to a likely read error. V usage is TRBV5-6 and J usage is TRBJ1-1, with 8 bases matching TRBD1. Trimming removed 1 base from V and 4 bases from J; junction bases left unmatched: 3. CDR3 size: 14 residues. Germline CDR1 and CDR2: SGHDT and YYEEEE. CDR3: CASSLTTGVTEAFL. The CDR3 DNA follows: TGTGCCAGCAGCTTGACGACAGGGGTCACTGAAGCTTTCCTT.

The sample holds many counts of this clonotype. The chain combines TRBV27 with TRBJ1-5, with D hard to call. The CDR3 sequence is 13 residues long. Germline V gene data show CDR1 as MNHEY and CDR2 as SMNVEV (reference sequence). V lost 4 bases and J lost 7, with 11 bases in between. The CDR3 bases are TGTGCCAGCAGTTCAGGACGTGAACAGCCCCAGCATTTT. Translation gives CASSSGREQPQHF.

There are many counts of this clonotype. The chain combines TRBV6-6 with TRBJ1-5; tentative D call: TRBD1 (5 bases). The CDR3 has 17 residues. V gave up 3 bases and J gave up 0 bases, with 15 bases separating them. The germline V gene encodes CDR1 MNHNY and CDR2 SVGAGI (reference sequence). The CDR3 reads CASSYGDSSYSNQPQHF. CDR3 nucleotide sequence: TGTGCCAGCAGTTATGGTGACAGTTCTTATAGCAATCAGCCCCAGCATTTT.

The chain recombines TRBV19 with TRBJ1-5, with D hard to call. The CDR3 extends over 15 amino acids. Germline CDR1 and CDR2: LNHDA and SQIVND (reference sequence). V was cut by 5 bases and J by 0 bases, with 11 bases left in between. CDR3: CASSVSFHSNQPQHF. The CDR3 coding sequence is TGTGCCAGTAGTGTGTCCTTCCATAGCAATCAGCCCCAGCATTTT.